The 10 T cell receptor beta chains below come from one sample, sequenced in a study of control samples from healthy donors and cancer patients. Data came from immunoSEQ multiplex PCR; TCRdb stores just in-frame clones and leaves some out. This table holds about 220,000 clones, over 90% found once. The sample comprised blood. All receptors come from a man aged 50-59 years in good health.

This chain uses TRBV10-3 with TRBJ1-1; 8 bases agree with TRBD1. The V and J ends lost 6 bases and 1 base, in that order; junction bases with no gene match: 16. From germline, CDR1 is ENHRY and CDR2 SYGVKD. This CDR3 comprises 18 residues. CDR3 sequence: CAIRPGQGRGPENTEAFF. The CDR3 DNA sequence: TGTGCCATCAGGCCTGGACAGGGACGGGGCCCTGAGAACACTGAAGCTTTCTTT.

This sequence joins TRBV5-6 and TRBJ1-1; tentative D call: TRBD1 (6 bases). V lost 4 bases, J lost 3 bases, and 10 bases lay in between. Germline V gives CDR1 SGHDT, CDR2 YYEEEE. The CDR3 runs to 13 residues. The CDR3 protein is CASSHPGDTEAFF. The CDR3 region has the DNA TGTGCCAGCAGCCATCCAGGGGACACTGAAGCTTTCTTT.

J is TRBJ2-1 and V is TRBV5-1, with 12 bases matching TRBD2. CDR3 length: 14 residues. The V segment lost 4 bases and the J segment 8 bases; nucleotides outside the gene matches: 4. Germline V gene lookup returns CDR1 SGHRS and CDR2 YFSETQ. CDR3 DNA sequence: TGCGCCAGCAGCCTAGCGGGGGGGCGAGATGAGCAGTTCTTC. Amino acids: CASSLAGGRDEQFF.

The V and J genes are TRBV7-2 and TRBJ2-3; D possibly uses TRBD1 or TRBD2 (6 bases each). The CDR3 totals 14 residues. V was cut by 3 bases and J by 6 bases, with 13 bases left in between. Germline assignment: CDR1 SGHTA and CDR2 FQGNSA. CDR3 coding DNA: TGTGCCAGCAGCTTGGATTGGGGGGCTGATACGCAGTATTTT. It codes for CASSLDWGADTQYF.

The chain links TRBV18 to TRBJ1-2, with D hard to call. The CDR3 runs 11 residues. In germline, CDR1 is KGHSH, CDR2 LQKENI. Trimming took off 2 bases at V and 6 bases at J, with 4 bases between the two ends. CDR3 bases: TGTGCCAGCTCACCAGGGGATGGCTACACCTTC. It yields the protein CASSPGDGYTF.

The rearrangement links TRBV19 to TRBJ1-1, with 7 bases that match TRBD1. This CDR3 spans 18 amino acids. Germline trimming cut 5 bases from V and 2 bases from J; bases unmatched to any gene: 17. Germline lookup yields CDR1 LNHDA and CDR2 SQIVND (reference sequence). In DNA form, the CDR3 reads TGTGCCAGTAGTCTCCCCGGGGCCCTACAGGGGAAAAACACTGAAGCTTTCTTT. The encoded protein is CASSLPGALQGKNTEAFF.

CDR3 region: CAWRQSSTNEKLFF. The CDR3 DNA follows: TGTGCCTGGCGGCAGAGTAGTACTAATGAAAAACTGTTTTTT. The rearrangement joins TRBV30 to TRBJ1-4; no clear D gene. This CDR3 is 14 amino acids long. V lost 5 bases to trimming and J lost 2 bases, with 12 bases between them. Germline CDR1 GTSNPN, CDR2 SVGIG (reference sequence).

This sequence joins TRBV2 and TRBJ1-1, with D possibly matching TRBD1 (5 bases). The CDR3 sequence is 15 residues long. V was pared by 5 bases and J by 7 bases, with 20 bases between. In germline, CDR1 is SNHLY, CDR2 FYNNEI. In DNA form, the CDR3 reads TGTGCCAGCAGTTCCCCTACACAGGCGCGGATTGAAGCTTTCTTT. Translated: CASSSPTQARIEAFF. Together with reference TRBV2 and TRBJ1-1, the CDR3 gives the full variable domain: EPEVTQTPSHQVTQMGQEVILRCVPISNHLYFYWYRQILGQKVEFLVSFYNNEISEKSEIFDDQFSVERPDGSNFTLKIRSTKLEDSAMYFCASSSPTQARIEAFFGQGTRLTVV.

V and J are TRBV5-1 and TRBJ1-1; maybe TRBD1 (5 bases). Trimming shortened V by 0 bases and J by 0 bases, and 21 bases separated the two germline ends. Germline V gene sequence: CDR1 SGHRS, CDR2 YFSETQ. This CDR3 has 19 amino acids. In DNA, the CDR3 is TGCGCCAGCAGCTTGGGTCTTAGCGGGGGGTACCCTCTGAACACTGAAGCTTTCTTT. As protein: CASSLGLSGGYPLNTEAFF.

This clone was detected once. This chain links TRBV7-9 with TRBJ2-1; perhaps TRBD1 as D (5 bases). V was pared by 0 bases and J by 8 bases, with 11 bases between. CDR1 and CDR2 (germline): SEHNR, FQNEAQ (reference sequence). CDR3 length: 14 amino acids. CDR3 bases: TGTGCCAGCAGCTTAGCAGAGACAGAGGATGAGCAGTTCTTC. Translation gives CASSLAETEDEQFF.